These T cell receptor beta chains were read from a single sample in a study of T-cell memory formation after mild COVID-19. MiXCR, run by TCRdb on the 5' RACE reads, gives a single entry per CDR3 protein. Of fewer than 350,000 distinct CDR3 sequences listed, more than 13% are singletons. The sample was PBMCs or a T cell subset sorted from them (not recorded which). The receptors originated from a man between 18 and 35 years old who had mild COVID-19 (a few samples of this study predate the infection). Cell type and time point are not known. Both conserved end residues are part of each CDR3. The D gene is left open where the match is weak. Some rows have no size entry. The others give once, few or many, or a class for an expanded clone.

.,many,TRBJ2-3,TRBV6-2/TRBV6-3,TGTGCCAGCAGTAGGGGGGGTCGAAATACGCAGTATTTT,CASSRGGRNTQYF
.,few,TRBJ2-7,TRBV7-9,TGTGCCAGCAGTTTAGCAGGTGATCAGCAGTACTTC,CASSLAGDQQYF
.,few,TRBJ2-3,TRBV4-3,TGCGCCAGCAGCCCCCCTGGCCTCACAGATACGCAGTATTTT,CASSPPGLTDTQYF
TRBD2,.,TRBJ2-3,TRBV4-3,TGCGCCAGCAGCCAAGTGGCAGCGGGGGGCGATTCAGCCACAGATACGCAGTATTTT,CASSQVAAGGDSATDTQYF
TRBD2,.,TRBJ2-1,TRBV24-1,TGTGCCACCAGTGAGCGGGGGACCTACAATGAGCAGTTCTTC,CATSERGTYNEQFF
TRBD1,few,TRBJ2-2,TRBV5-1,TGCGCCAGCAGACCGGGACAGGACTGGGAGCTGTTTTTT,CASRPGQDWELFF
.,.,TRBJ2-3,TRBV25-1,TGTGCCAGCAGTGAACCCCAGCGCGGCACAGATACGCAGTATTTT,CASSEPQRGTDTQYF
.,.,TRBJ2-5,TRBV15,TGTGCCACCAGCGGGGAGGTTGGCAGACAAGAGACCCAGTACTTC,CATSGEVGRQETQYF
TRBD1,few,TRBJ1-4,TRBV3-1,TGTGCCAGCAGCCCGGGACAGAGCTTCGAAAAACTGTTTTTT,CASSPGQSFEKLFF
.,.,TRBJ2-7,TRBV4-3,TGCGCCAGCAGCCAAGATGGGTTAGCGCCCGAGCAGTACTTC,CASSQDGLAPEQYF
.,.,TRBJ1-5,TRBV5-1,TGCGCCAGCGGGCAGGGCAGCAATCAGCCCCAGCATTTT,CASGQGSNQPQHF
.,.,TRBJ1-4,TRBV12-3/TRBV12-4,TGTGCCAGCAGCCCCGGGTCCGCTGAAAAACTGTTTTTT,CASSPGSAEKLFF
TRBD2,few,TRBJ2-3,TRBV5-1,TGCGCCAGCAGATCCCTAGCGGTAAAAGATACGCAGTATTTT,CASRSLAVKDTQYF
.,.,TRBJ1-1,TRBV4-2,TGTGCCAGCAGCCAAAACCGGGGTCCGATGAACACTGAAGCTTTCTTT,CASSQNRGPMNTEAFF
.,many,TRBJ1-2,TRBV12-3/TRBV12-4,TGTGCCAGCAGTTTTGGGTATGGCTACACCTTC,CASSFGYGYTF
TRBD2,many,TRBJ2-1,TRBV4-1,TGCGCCAGCAGCCAAGTGGTGGCGGGGGGGCCCTATGAGCAGTTCTTC,CASSQVVAGGPYEQFF
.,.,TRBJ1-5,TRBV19,TGTGCCAGTAGTATTGAATATCAGCCCCAGCATTTT,CASSIEYQPQHF
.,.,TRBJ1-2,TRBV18,TGTGCCAGCTCTCCTGATGACAGCTATGGCTACACCTTC,CASSPDDSYGYTF
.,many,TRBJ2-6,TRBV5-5,TGTGCCAGCAGCTTAAGGCTGTCGTATTCTGGGGCCAACGTCCTGACTTTC,CASSLRLSYSGANVLTF
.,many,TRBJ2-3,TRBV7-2,TGTGCCAGCAGCTTAGTAAGGGCAGATACGCAGTATTTT,CASSLVRADTQYF
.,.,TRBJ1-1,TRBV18,TGTGCCAGCTCAAACTCCCGGACGGTGAACACTGAAGCTTTCTTT,CASSNSRTVNTEAFF
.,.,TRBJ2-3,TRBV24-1,TGTGCCACCAGTGATGGTCCAGGGATTTCCCCCACAGATACGCAGTATTTT,CATSDGPGISPTDTQYF
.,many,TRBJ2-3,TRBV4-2,TGTGCCAGCAGCCAAGGGGGGGTAAAGGCAGATACGCAGTATTTT,CASSQGGVKADTQYF
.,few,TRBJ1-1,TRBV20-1,TGCAGTGCGCGGGAACAGGGATCGAACACTGAAGCTTTCTTT,CSAREQGSNTEAFF
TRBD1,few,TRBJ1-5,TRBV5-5,TGTGCCAGCAGCTTGGGGGACAGGGGACGGCAGCCCCAGCATTTT,CASSLGDRGRQPQHF
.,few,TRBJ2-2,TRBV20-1,TGCAGTGCGGTTAAGAGAGACACCGGGGAGCTGTTTTTT,CSAVKRDTGELFF
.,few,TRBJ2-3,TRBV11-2,TGTGCCAGCAGCTTCGCAGGTGATTCGGATACGCAGTATTTT,CASSFAGDSDTQYF
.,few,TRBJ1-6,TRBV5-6,TGTGCCAGCAGCCCCTCCTATAATTCACCCCTCCACTTT,CASSPSYNSPLHF
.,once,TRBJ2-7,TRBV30,TGTGCCTGGAGGAAATCGGGGTTGGACGAGCAGTACTTC,CAWRKSGLDEQYF
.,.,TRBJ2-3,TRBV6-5,TGTGCCAGCAGCAATCAGGGACTTGTGGCAGATACGCAGTATTTT,CASSNQGLVADTQYF
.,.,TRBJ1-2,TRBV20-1,TGCAGTGCATCGGACATCCACCTACTAAACTATGGCTACACCTTC,CSASDIHLLNYGYTF
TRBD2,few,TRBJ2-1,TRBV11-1,TGTGCCAGCAGCCCGGTCGCTAGCGGGGGGCGAGGTGAGCAGTTCTTC,CASSPVASGGRGEQFF
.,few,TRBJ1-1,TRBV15,TGTGCCACCAGCAGAGAAAGCGCGAGGATTTTCACTGAAGCTTTCTTT,CATSRESARIFTEAFF
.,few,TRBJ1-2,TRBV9,TGTGCCAGCAGCGGTGTGAGTGACTATGGCTACACCTTC,CASSGVSDYGYTF
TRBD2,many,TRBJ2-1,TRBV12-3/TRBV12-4,TGTGCCAGCAGTTTGGGACTAAAGGGTGAGCAGTTCTTC,CASSLGLKGEQFF
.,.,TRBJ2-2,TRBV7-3,TGTGCCAGCAGCTCCTCCGTAGGTGGAACCGGGGAGCTGTTTTTT,CASSSSVGGTGELFF
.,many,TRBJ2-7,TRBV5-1,TGCGCCAGCAGCTTCACGGATCTCTACGAGCAGTACTTC,CASSFTDLYEQYF
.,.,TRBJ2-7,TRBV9,TGTGCCAGCAGCGTAGTGGACGGGGGCTACGAGCAGTACTTC,CASSVVDGGYEQYF
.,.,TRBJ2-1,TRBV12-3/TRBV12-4,TGTGCCAGCAGTTCTCAGAGCGGAGATTACAATGAGCAGTTCTTC,CASSSQSGDYNEQFF
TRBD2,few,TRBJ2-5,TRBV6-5,TGTGCCAGCAGTTACTCGAGGCGGGGAGGGGCTGGAGAGACCCAGTACTTC,CASSYSRRGGAGETQYF
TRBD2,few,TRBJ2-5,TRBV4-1,TGCGCCAGCAGCTTATCTCTAGCGGGGGACCTTCCGGAGACCCAGTACTTC,CASSLSLAGDLPETQYF
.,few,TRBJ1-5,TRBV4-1,TGCGCCAGCAGTCAGGAGGCCCGCCAGGGAAGCAATCAGCCCCAGCATTTT,CASSQEARQGSNQPQHF
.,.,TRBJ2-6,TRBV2,TGTGCCAGCACAAAGACTGGGGCCAACGTCCTGACTTTC,CASTKTGANVLTF
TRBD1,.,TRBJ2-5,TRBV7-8,TGTGCCACTCTGGTGACAGGGGGCCTGGAGACCCAGTACTTC,CATLVTGGLETQYF
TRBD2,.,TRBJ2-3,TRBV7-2,TGTGCCAGCAGCTCCGTTGGGCGGGGGAGAGGAGATACGCAGTATTTT,CASSSVGRGRGDTQYF